The sequence of this T cell receptor beta chain was determined in a study of blood T cell repertoires in COVID-19. Across the study: PBMCs, B-cell-depleted T cells, or T cells were the source of the cDNA or gDNA that made up the material.

In the source study's methods: The authors estimated nucleated cell counts from reference gene primer amplification. Profiled with immunoSEQ multiplex PCR; TCRdb holds only in-frame clones, not every one. That table gives V, J and clone size, and the DNA gave D and trimming. The sample records a few hundred thousand clones, approximately 77% being singletons. With 5 bases removed from V and 1 base from J, the gap between germline ends came to 15 bases. The CDR3 is 15 residues long. Germline CDR1 SEHNR, CDR2 FQNEAQ (reference sequence). Material: peripheral blood. The sequence derives from a human donor with acute or convalescent COVID-19. The donor label of this sample is uncertain. The rearrangement uses TRBV7-9 and TRBJ2-7; the D is unclear. CDR3 protein: CASSQNAVLSYEQYF. In DNA form, the CDR3 reads TGTGCCAGCAGCCAAAACGCCGTACTATCCTACGAGCAGTACTTC.